Below are 25 T cell receptor beta chains sequenced from a single sample in a study of the immune and genomic landscape of osteosarcoma. Only in-frame clones appear in the TCRdb table, and some are missing; sequencing was by immunoSEQ multiplex PCR. Of fewer than 2,500 clones in the sample, 65% to 85% were seen once. The post-treatment osteosarcoma tumors were primary, local recurrence or metastasis specimens from poor-prognosis patients. Sequencing input: osteosarcoma tumor tissue from the lung. These receptors came from a human donor with osteosarcoma.

There are a few counts of this clone. The rearrangement links TRBV5-5 to TRBJ1-2, with 8 bases fitting TRBD1. Germline V lookup: CDR1 SGHKS, CDR2 YYEKEE (reference sequence). V dropped 4 bases and J dropped 1; count of bases not matched to a gene: 9. The CDR3 sequence is 16 residues long. The CDR3 region is CASSGTGGRSNYGYTF. The CDR3, as DNA: TGTGCCAGCAGCGGTACAGGGGGAAGGAGTAACTATGGCTACACCTTC.

The chain employs TRBV2 and TRBJ1-1, with unresolved D. The CDR3 runs to 13 residues. V lost 7 bases to trimming and J lost 5 bases, with 14 bases between them. The germline CDR1 and CDR2 sequences are SNHLY and FYNNEI. This chain's CDR3 is CASKNVPTTEAFF. DNA of the CDR3: TGTGCCAGCAAAAACGTCCCGACAACTGAAGCTTTCTTT. The complete variable domain, with remaining parts taken from reference TRBV2 and TRBJ1-1, reads EPEVTQTPSHQVTQMGQEVILRCVPISNHLYFYWYRQILGQKVEFLVSFYNNEISEKSEIFDDQFSVERPDGSNFTLKIRSTKLEDSAMYFCASKNVPTTEAFFGQGTRLTVV.

This chain connects TRBV7-8 to TRBJ1-3, with a possible D match to TRBD1 (6 bases). CDR1 and CDR2 (germline): SGHVS, FQNEAQ. V was cut by 5 bases and J by 4 bases, with 18 bases left in between. The CDR3 length is 16 residues. The DNA of the CDR3 is TGTGCCAGCAGCCCGATCATACAGGGTGGCGGAAACACCATATATTTT. Its translation: CASSPIIQGGGNTIYF. The full variable domain, with the rest looked up from reference TRBV7-8 and TRBJ1-3, is GAGVSQSPRYKVAKRGQDVALRCDPISGHVSLFWYQQALGQGPEFLTYFQNEAQLDKSGLPSDRFFAERPEGSVSTLKIQRTQQEDSAVYLCASSPIIQGGGNTIYFGEGSWLTVV.

This chain joins TRBV5-1 and TRBJ2-5, with D possibly TRBD1 on 6 matching bases. Germline loops: CDR1 SGHRS, CDR2 YFSETQ. The CDR3 is 14 residues long. Deletions cut 4 bases from V and 2 bases from J, with 12 bases between. The DNA for the CDR3 is TGCGCCAGCAGCCGTACGACAGGACAAGAGACCCAGTACTTC. This encodes CASSRTTGQETQYF.

This chain uses TRBV5-6 with TRBJ2-7; weak D call: TRBD1 (5 bases). This CDR3 has 14 residues. The germline CDR1 and CDR2 sequences are SGHDT and YYEEEE. The V end was cut by 2 bases, the J end by 3 bases, with 12 bases between. The CDR3, as DNA: TGTGCCAGCAGCTTAATAACAGGAAACTACGAGCAGTACTTC. It codes for CASSLITGNYEQYF.

V gene TRBV6-5 combines with J gene TRBJ1-2; D is unresolved. Germline V gene lookup returns CDR1 MNHEY and CDR2 SVGAGI. V lost 6 bases, J lost 2 bases, and 13 bases lay in between. This CDR3 has 14 residues. CDR3 protein: CASRLGVGNYGYTF. CDR3 bases: TGTGCCAGCAGGCTCGGGGTCGGGAACTATGGCTACACCTTC.

The DNA of the CDR3 is TGCGCCAGCAGCTTGGCGCTAGCGGGGGCCCACGAGCAGTACTTC. Its protein is CASSLALAGAHEQYF. The rearrangement uses TRBV5-1 and TRBJ2-7, with TRBD2 matching over 10 bases. Germline trimming cut 0 bases from V and 5 bases from J; bases unmatched to any gene: 5. This CDR3 is 15 amino acids long. Germline V CDR1 and CDR2: SGHRS, YFSETQ.

The chain couples TRBV7-6 to TRBJ1-1; tentative D call: TRBD1 (5 bases). In germline, CDR1 is SGHVS, CDR2 FNYEAQ. V was trimmed by 9 bases and J by 0 bases, leaving 11 bases between them. The length of the CDR3 is 13 residues. This CDR3 is CASGRDLNTEAFF. The CDR3 DNA follows: TGTGCCAGTGGCAGGGATTTGAACACTGAAGCTTTCTTT.

This chain joins TRBV6-5 and TRBJ1-2; 7 bases match TRBD1. This CDR3 has 15 amino acids. CDR1 MNHEY and CDR2 SVGAGI come from the germline V gene. The V gene end was trimmed by 5 bases and the J gene end by 4 bases; junction bases not matched to a gene: 10. The CDR3 is CASSLRDSYPYGYTF. CDR3 sequence (DNA): TGTGCCAGCAGTCTCCGGGACAGCTATCCCTATGGCTACACCTTC.

The table lists this clone with a few counts. The chain employs TRBV7-3 and TRBJ2-7; D may be TRBD1 (6 bases). V lost 3 bases and J 7 bases, leaving 13 bases between the germline ends. Germline V CDR1 and CDR2: SGHTA, FQGTGA. CDR3 length: 13 amino acids. CDR3 region: CASSLGTGLEQYF. CDR3 coding DNA: TGTGCCAGCAGCTTGGGTACAGGGTTGGAGCAGTACTTC.

This chain connects TRBV11-1 to TRBJ1-1; D is unresolved. This CDR3 is built from 15 residues. Germline V gene lookup returns CDR1 SGHAT and CDR2 FQDESV (reference sequence). V lost 1 base and J 0 bases, leaving 9 bases between the germline ends. Written as DNA, the CDR3 is TGTGCCAGCAGCTTAGAAATATTTATGAACACTGAAGCTTTCTTT. Its translation is CASSLEIFMNTEAFF.

Here the CDR3 DNA reads TGTGCCAGCAGCTTGGGGCGGGACGAGACCCAGTACTTC. Protein product: CASSLGRDETQYF. This chain links TRBV5-6 with TRBJ2-5; perhaps TRBD2 as D (6 bases). Germline V gene sequence: CDR1 SGHDT, CDR2 YYEEEE. V lost 0 bases, J lost 5 bases, and 8 bases lay in between. CDR3 length equals 13 residues.

The chain joins TRBV5-1 to TRBJ1-1, with D hard to call. The V gene lost 0 bases and the J gene lost 1 base, with 7 bases spanning the gap. CDR1 is SGHRS and CDR2 is YFSETQ in the germline V gene. The CDR3 spans 14 residues. CDR3 residues: CASSLDRQNTEAFF. CDR3 sequence (DNA): TGCGCCAGCAGCTTGGATCGACAGAACACTGAAGCTTTCTTT.

This chain links TRBV5-1 with TRBJ2-1; 7 bases fit TRBD2. Losses at the gene ends were 0 bases for V and 8 bases for J; bases not matched to a gene: 8. Germline CDR1 is SGHRS and CDR2 is YFSETQ. The CDR3 is 15 residues long. The CDR3: CASSLAGTTWDEQFF. The CDR3 bases are TGCGCCAGCAGCTTGGCTGGGACTACCTGGGATGAGCAGTTCTTC.

V and J are TRBV14 and TRBJ2-7; no definite D call. Trimming pared 6 bases from V and 0 bases from J, leaving 6 bases between. Germline V gene data show CDR1 as SGHDN and CDR2 as FVKESK. The CDR3 totals 12 residues. The CDR3 sequence: CASSRHSYEQYF. CDR3 sequence (DNA): TGTGCCAGCAGTCGTCACTCCTACGAGCAGTACTTC.

V and J are TRBV6-1 and TRBJ1-3; D is perhaps TRBD1 (6 bases). Germline-derived CDR1 and CDR2 are MNHNS and SASEGT. Trimming left V 3 bases short and J 3 bases short, with 15 bases between. The CDR3 spans 16 residues. The CDR3 protein is CASSDPGVRIGNTIYF. CDR3 nucleotides: TGTGCCAGCAGTGATCCAGGGGTCCGAATTGGAAACACCATATATTTT.

The chain links TRBV14 to TRBJ1-3, with D unclear. The V end was cut by 4 bases, the J end by 3 bases, with 10 bases between. The CDR3 is 14 amino acids. CDR1 is SGHDN, CDR2 FVKESK, per germline. In DNA form, the CDR3 reads TGTGCCAGCAGCCTTCTGACCGGTGGAAACACCATATATTTT. This sequence encodes CASSLLTGGNTIYF.

There are a few counts of this clone. J is TRBJ1-5 and V is TRBV27; D not certain. Germline CDR1 MNHEY, CDR2 SMNVEV (reference sequence). Trimming shortened V by 3 bases and J by 2 bases, and 11 bases separated the two germline ends. The CDR3 spans 15 residues. DNA for the CDR3: TGTGCCAGCAGTTTCCGGCCCATGGGCAATCAGCCCCAGCATTTT. This sequence encodes CASSFRPMGNQPQHF.

This clone has a handful of counts. The rearrangement joins TRBV7-9 to TRBJ1-2, with no clear D. Trimming left V 5 bases short and J 8 bases short, with 6 bases between. Germline V gene lookup returns CDR1 SEHNR and CDR2 FQNEAQ (reference sequence). This CDR3 spans 10 amino acids. The CDR3 region is CASSLGGYTF. CDR3 sequence (DNA): TGTGCCAGCAGCCTCGGGGGCTACACCTTC.

V is TRBV5-6 and J is TRBJ1-3; tentatively, D is TRBD1 (6 bases). The V end was cut by 0 bases, the J end by 4 bases, with 8 bases between. The CDR3 is 14 amino acids. Germline assignment: CDR1 SGHDT and CDR2 YYEEEE. This CDR3 reads CASSLAGAGNTIYF. The CDR3 DNA reads as TGTGCCAGCAGCTTGGCAGGGGCCGGAAACACCATATATTTT.

The chain carries TRBV4-1 and TRBJ1-2, with a tentative D call TRBD1 (5 bases). V was trimmed by 2 bases and J by 3 bases, leaving 10 bases between them. The CDR3 covers 14 residues. Germline assignment: CDR1 MGHRA and CDR2 YSYEKL. CDR3 DNA sequence: TGCGCCAGCAGCCAATGGGGCGCGGACTATGGCTACACCTTC. This encodes CASSQWGADYGYTF.

The V call is TRBV18, the J call TRBJ1-4, with TRBD1 matching 10 bases. There are 15 residues in the CDR3. CDR1 KGHSH and CDR2 LQKENI come from the germline V gene. V trimming: 3 bases; J trimming: 8 bases; junction bases outside the gene matches: 6. CDR3 sequence: CASSPPGQGREKLFF. CDR3 in DNA: TGTGCCAGCTCACCCCCGGGACAGGGGAGGGAAAAACTGTTTTTT.

This chain uses TRBV19 with TRBJ1-2; a possible D gene is TRBD1 (6 bases). Trimming cost V 7 bases and J 5 bases, with 17 bases left between them. This CDR3 is 14 amino acids long. CDR1 and CDR2 from the germline V gene are LNHDA and SQIVND (reference sequence). DNA for the CDR3: TGTGCCAGTACCCCGGGGGGACAACTATATGGCTACACCTTC. The encoded protein is CASTPGGQLYGYTF.

The genes are TRBV7-9 and TRBJ2-7; TRBD2 aligns across 7 bases. The CDR3 covers 15 residues. Germline trimming cut 3 bases from V and 1 base from J; bases unmatched to any gene: 6. CDR1 and CDR2 (germline): SEHNR, FQNEAQ (reference sequence). The DNA for the CDR3 is TGTGCCAGCAGCTTTACGGGGGGAGGGTCCTACGAGCAGTACTTC. Protein: CASSFTGGGSYEQYF.

J is TRBJ2-3 and V is TRBV18; weak D call: TRBD2 (6 bases). The CDR3 covers 12 residues. V lost 3 bases and J 10 bases, leaving 11 bases between the germline ends. Germline V gene sequence: CDR1 KGHSH, CDR2 LQKENI. The CDR3 sequence: CASSPVGEAQYF. In DNA, the CDR3 is TGTGCCAGCTCACCGGTGGGGGAGGCGCAGTATTTT.